This TCR beta chain derives from a study of lymphopenia after photon versus proton radiotherapy. From germline, CDR1 is LGHNA and CDR2 YNFKEQ. Trimming cost V 5 bases and J 4 bases; bases outside gene matches: 11. The CDR3 has 16 amino acids. This clone was observed a handful of times. Only in-frame clones appear in the TCRdb table, and some are missing; sequencing was by immunoSEQ multiplex PCR. In the table there are 60,000 to 75,000 clones, about nine tenths of which are singletons. The V gene is TRBV4-2, the J gene TRBJ2-5, with 9 bases fitting TRBD2. The sequencing here drew on peripheral blood, taken from a patient treated with proton-based radiotherapy. This TCR derives from an elderly man with esophageal cancer. The CDR3 sequence is CASSSNSASGVETQYF. CDR3 nucleotide sequence: TGTGCCAGCAGCTCCAACTCAGCTAGCGGGGTAGAGACCCAGTACTTC.